The sequence of this T cell receptor (beta chain) was determined in a study of blood T cell repertoires in COVID-19. As for the study in general: Sites across the United States, Italy and Spain contributed samples from acute and convalescent COVID-19.

This clone has at least ten counts. Sequenced by immunoSEQ multiplex PCR; TCRdb stores in-frame clones only, minus some. The data show approximately 130,000 clones, just under 80% seen once. Germline CDR1 is SGHDT and CDR2 is YYEEEE. The CDR3 runs to 18 residues. V was cut by 0 bases and J by 0 bases, with 13 bases left in between. Sequencing was carried out using peripheral blood. This sequence originates from a human donor in a cohort sampled during active COVID-19. The J gene is TRBJ1-6, the V gene TRBV5-6; D is ambiguous. The CDR3 coding sequence is TGTGCCAGCAGCTTGGGGCCGGCGGTCAGCTCCTATAATTCACCCCTCCACTTT. It encodes CASSLGPAVSSYNSPLHF.